What follows are 10 T cell receptor beta chains derived from one specimen sequenced in a study of beta chain features in type 1 diabetes. Findings of the study overall: Type 1 diabetes patients had TCRB CDR3s that were shorter (moderately but significantly so) in all four CD4+ subsets.

Expressed TCRB transcripts were sequenced because the isolated RNA had all been reverse transcribed beforehand. Clones were sequenced by immunoSEQ multiplex PCR, and TCRdb holds only the in-frame ones, with some missing. The data show some 150,000 clones, with 10% to 15% seen just once and roughly 1.4% held by the top ten. No cognate antigen is known for these TCRs. Sequenced sample: central memory CD4+ T cells from blood. All receptors derive from a man younger than 35 with type 1 diabetes.

The chain employs TRBV7-8 and TRBJ2-7, with a possible D match to TRBD2 (5 bases). Germline values: CDR1 SGHVS, CDR2 FQNEAQ. Trimming took off 4 bases at V and 2 bases at J, with 9 bases between the two ends. This CDR3 is 13 amino acids long. The CDR3 nucleotides read TGTGCCAGCAGCTCCGGGGAGACCTACGAGCAGTACTTC. Translating gives CASSSGETYEQYF.

This sequence joins TRBV6-1 and TRBJ2-6, with D unclear. The CDR3 sequence is 15 residues long. Trimming cost V 8 bases and J 0 bases, with 11 bases left between them. CDR1 and CDR2 (germline): MNHNS, SASEGT. In nucleotides, the CDR3 is TGTGCCAGCCGGGCCGCCTTCTCTGGGGCCAACGTCCTGACTTTC. This translates into CASRAAFSGANVLTF.

This rearrangement joins TRBV7-3 to TRBJ1-5; a weak D match, TRBD1 (5 bases). V was clipped by 2 bases and J by 6 bases, with 17 bases between them. Germline CDR1 is SGHTA and CDR2 is FQGTGA. The CDR3 loop spans 16 amino acids. CDR3 sequence: CASSLGRGVDRQPQHF. The CDR3 bases are TGTGCCAGCAGCTTAGGACGAGGGGTGGATCGTCAGCCCCAGCATTTT.

The chain combines TRBV30 with TRBJ1-1; D unresolved. Germline values: CDR1 GTSNPN, CDR2 SVGIG (reference sequence). The CDR3 has 16 residues. V lost 2 bases and J lost 4, with 20 bases in between. The CDR3 sequence: CAWSLGRTSRGTEAFF. The CDR3 nucleotides read TGTGCCTGGAGTCTCGGCAGGACTAGTCGGGGCACTGAAGCTTTCTTT.

There are many counts of this clone. The V gene is TRBV30, the J gene TRBJ2-1; no firm D call. Looked up from germline, CDR1 is GTSNPN and CDR2 is SVGIG (reference sequence). CDR3 size: 14 residues. The ends were cut back, 0 bases at V and 4 bases at J, with 10 bases in the middle. The DNA of the CDR3 is TGTGCCTGGAGTGTACGGCTGGAATACAATGAGCAGTTCTTC. Amino acid sequence: CAWSVRLEYNEQFF.

This clone has a handful of counts. This sequence joins TRBV5-1 and TRBJ2-5; 9 positions agree with TRBD2. CDR3 length: 13 residues. The trim removed 4 bases at V and 5 bases at J, leaving 3 bases unmatched. CDR1 is SGHRS and CDR2 is YFSETQ in the germline V gene. CDR3 sequence (DNA): TGCGCCAGCAGCCTAGCGGGGTCGGAGACCCAGTACTTC. Protein: CASSLAGSETQYF.

The chain joins TRBV6-5 to TRBJ1-2; 7 bases are a match to TRBD1. Per the germline V gene, CDR1 is MNHEY and CDR2 is SVGAGI. V lost 9 bases to trimming and J lost 0 bases; unmatched junction nucleotides: 7. CDR3 length equals 14 residues. The CDR3 sequence: CASQMGTANYGYTF. The CDR3 coding sequence is TGTGCCAGTCAAATGGGGACAGCTAACTATGGCTACACCTTC.

Here the CDR3 reads CASSLLAGATEAFF. CDR3 sequence (DNA): TGTGCCAGCAGCTTGCTAGCAGGGGCGACTGAAGCTTTCTTT. The chain combines TRBV5-4 with TRBJ1-1; D perhaps matches TRBD1 (6 bases). Trimming removed 1 base at V and 5 bases at J, with 12 bases between. Per germline, CDR1 SGHNT and CDR2 YYREEE (reference sequence). CDR3 length: 14 residues.

This clone was seen more than once but under ten times. The rearrangement joins TRBV5-6 to TRBJ2-1, with D perhaps TRBD2 (5 bases). Looked up from germline, CDR1 is SGHDT and CDR2 is YYEEEE. The CDR3 covers 11 residues. V was clipped by 1 base and J by 13 bases, with 9 bases between them. The CDR3 DNA is TGTGCCAGCAGCTTGTACGAGGGCCAGTTCTTC. Translation: CASSLYEGQFF.

This clone was detected ten times or more. V and J are TRBV30 and TRBJ1-1, with a weak D call TRBD1 (5 bases). V lost 2 bases and J 5 bases, leaving 12 bases between the germline ends. From germline, CDR1 is GTSNPN and CDR2 SVGIG (reference sequence). CDR3 length equals 13 residues. The CDR3 DNA follows: TGTGCCTGGAGTCGGGGAGGGGATACTGAAGCTTTCTTT. Protein sequence: CAWSRGGDTEAFF.